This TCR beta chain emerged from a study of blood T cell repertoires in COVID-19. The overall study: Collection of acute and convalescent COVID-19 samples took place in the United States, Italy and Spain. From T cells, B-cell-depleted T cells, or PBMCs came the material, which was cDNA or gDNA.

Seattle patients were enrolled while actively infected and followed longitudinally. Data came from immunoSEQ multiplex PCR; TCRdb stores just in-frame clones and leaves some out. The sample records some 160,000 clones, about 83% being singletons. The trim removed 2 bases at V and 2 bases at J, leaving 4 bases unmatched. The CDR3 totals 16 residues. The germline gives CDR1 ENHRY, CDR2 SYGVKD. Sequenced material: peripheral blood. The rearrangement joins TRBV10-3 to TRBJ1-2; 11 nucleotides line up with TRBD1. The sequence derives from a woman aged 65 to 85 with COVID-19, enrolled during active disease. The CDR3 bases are TGTGCCATCAGTGAGCGGGGGGACAGGGGGAACTATGGCTACACCTTC. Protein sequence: CAISERGDRGNYGYTF.